In this sample, the clone carrying this TCR beta chain turned up many times. The antigen is unknown. Breast cancer patients provided tissue from their axillary draining lymph nodes. The sample originates from a study of breast tumors, draining lymph nodes, adjacent tissues. General study findings and limits: Tumor repertoires ranked between lymph nodes and nontumor tissue in diversity, with V and J gene preferences. Findings are consistent with lymph node origin and intratumoral expansion of most tumor T cells.

TCRdb reprocessed the multiplex PCR reads with MiXCR, giving one entry per CDR3 protein. Of 150,000 to 200,000 distinct CDR3 sequences listed, roughly a third were seen once; the top ten hold around 4.5%. This CDR3 has 12 amino acids. Germline CDR1 is ENHRY and CDR2 is SYGVKD. Trimming stripped 8 bases from V and 1 base from J, with 7 bases between. The genes are TRBV10-3 and TRBJ2-3; perhaps TRBD2 as D (6 bases). This TCR was sampled from a female donor with breast cancer. Some clones in this sample may be carry-over from other donors' samples. Specimen: axillary lymph node tissue. CDR3 in amino acids: CAIGLRTDTQYF. The CDR3 DNA reads as TGTGCCATCGGACTACGCACAGATACGCAGTATTTT.